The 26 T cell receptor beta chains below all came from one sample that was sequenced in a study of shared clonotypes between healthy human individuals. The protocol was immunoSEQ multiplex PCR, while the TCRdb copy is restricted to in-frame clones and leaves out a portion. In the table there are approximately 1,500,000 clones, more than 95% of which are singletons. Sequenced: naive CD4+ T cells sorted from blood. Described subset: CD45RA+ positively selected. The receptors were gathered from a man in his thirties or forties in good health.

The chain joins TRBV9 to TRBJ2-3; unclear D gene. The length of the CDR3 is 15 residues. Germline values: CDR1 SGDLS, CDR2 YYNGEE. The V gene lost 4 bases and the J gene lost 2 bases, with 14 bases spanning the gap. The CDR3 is CASSSEVAATDTQYF. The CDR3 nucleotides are TGTGCCAGCAGCTCTGAGGTGGCGGCCACAGATACGCAGTATTTT.

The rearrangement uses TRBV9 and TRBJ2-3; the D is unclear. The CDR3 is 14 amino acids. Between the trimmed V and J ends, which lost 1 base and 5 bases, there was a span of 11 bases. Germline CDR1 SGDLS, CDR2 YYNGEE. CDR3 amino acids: CASSVTALRDTQYF. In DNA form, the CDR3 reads TGTGCCAGCAGCGTAACAGCCCTCCGAGATACGCAGTATTTT.

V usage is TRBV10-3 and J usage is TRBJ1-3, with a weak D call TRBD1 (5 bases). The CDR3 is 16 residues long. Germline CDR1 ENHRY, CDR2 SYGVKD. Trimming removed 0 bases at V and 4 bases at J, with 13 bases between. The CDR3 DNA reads TGTGCCATCAGTGAGTCCAGCAGGGACGCAGGAAACACCATATATTTT. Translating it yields CAISESSRDAGNTIYF.

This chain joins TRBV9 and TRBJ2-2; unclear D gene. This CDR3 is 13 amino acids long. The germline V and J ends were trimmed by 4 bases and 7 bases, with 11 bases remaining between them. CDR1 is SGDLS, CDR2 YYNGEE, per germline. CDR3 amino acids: CASSLSAGGELFF. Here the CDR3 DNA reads TGTGCCAGCAGCCTATCAGCCGGCGGGGAGCTGTTTTTT.

CDR3 in DNA: TGTGCTAGTGGTTTGGTACTCGCGGGAGGGCGTAATGAGCAGTTCTTC. Amino acids: CASGLVLAGGRNEQFF. This sequence joins TRBV12-5 and TRBJ2-1; TRBD2 aligns across 9 bases. This CDR3 has 16 residues. From germline, CDR1 is LGHNT and CDR2 FRNRAP. Germline trimming cut 0 bases from V and 7 bases from J; bases unmatched to any gene: 7.

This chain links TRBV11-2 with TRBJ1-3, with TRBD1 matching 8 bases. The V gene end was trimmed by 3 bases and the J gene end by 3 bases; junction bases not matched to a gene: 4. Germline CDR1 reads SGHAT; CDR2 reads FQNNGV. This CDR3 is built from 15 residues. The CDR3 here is CASSLGQVNGNTIYF. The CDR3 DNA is TGTGCCAGCAGCTTGGGACAGGTGAATGGAAACACCATATATTTT.

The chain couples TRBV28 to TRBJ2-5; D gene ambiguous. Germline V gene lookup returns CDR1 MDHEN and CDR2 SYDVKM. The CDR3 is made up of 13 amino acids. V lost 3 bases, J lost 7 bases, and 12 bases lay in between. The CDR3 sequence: CASSLIGTGTQYF. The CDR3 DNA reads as TGTGCCAGCAGTTTGATAGGAACGGGGACCCAGTACTTC.

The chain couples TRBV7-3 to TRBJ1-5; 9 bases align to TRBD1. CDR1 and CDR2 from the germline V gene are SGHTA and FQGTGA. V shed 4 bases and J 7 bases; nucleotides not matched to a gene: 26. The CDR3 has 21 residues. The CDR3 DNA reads TGTGCCAGCAGCTCCCTACCCTTCGGACAGGGGTACCGTCGGTTTGTACAGCCCCAGCATTTT. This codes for CASSSLPFGQGYRRFVQPQHF.

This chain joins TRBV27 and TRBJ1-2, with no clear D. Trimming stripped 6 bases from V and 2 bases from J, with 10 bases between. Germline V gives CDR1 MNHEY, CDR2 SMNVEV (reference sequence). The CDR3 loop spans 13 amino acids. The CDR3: CASRLRENYGYTF. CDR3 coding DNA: TGTGCCAGCAGGCTCCGGGAGAACTATGGCTACACCTTC.

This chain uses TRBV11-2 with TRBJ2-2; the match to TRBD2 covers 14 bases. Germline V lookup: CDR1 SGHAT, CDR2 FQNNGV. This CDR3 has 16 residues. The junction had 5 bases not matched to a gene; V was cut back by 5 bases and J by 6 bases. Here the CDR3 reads CASSATSGRVPGELFF. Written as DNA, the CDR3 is TGTGCCAGCAGCGCGACTAGCGGGAGGGTTCCCGGGGAGCTGTTTTTT.

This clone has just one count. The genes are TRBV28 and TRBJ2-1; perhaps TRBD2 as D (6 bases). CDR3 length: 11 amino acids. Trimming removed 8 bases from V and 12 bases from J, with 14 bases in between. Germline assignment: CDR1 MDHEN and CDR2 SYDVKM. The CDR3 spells CASGDSFRQFF. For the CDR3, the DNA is TGTGCCAGCGGGGACTCATTTCGGCAGTTCTTC.

CDR3 sequence: CASSLRAGITGELFF. Written as DNA, the CDR3 is TGTGCCAGCAGTTTAAGGGCAGGGATCACCGGGGAGCTGTTTTTT. The chain carries TRBV27 and TRBJ2-2, with D perhaps matching TRBD1 (5 bases). Germline CDR1 MNHEY, CDR2 SMNVEV (reference sequence). This CDR3 spans 15 amino acids. The V end was cut by 2 bases, the J end by 4 bases, with 11 bases between.

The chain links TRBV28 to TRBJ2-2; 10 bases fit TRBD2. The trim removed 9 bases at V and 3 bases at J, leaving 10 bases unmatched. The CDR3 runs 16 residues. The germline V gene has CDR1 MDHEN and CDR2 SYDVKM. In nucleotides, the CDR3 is TGTGCCAGTATAAACAGCGGGAGGGCCGACACCGGGGAGCTGTTTTTT. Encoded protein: CASINSGRADTGELFF.

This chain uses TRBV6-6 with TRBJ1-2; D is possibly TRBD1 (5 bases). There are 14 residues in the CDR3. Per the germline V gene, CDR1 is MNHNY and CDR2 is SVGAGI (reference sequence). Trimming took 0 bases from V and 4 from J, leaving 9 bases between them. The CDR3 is CASSYSGDGYGYTF. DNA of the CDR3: TGTGCCAGCAGTTACTCCGGGGACGGCTATGGCTACACCTTC.

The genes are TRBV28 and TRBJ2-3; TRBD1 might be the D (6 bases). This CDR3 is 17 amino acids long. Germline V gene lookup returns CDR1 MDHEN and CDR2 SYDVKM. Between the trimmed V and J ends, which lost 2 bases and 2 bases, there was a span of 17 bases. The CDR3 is CASSLPTGGGFTDTQYF. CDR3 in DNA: TGTGCCAGCAGTTTACCGACAGGTGGAGGTTTCACAGATACGCAGTATTTT.

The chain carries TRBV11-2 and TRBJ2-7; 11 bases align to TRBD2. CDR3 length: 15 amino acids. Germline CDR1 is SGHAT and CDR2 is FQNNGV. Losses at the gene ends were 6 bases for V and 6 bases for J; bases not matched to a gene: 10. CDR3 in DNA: TGTGCCAGCAGACAAACTAGCGGGAGATGGGGCGAGCAGTACTTC. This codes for CASRQTSGRWGEQYF.

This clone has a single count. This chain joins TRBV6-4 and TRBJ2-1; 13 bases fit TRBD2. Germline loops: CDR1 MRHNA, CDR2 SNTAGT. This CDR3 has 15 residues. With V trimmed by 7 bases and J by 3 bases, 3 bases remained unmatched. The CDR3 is CASKRTSGSYNEQFF. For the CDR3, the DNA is TGTGCCAGCAAAAGGACTAGCGGGAGCTACAATGAGCAGTTCTTC.

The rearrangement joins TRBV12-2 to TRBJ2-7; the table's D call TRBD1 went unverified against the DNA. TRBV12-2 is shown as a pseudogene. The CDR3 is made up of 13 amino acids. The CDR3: CASRFGQTYEQYF. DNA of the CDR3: TGTGCAAGTCGCTTCGGACAGACCTACGAGCAGTACTTC.

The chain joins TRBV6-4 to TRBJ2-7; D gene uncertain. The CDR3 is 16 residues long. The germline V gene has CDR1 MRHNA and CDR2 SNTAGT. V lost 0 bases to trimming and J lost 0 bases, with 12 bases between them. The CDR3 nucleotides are TGTGCCAGCAGTGACTCGACGTCGTGGGACTCCTACGAGCAGTACTTC. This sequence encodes CASSDSTSWDSYEQYF.

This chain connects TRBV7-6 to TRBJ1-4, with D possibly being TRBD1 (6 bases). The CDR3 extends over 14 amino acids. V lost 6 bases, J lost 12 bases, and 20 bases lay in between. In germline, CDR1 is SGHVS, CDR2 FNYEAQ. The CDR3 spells CASRPSGRSGELFF. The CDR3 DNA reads TGTGCCAGCAGACCGTCTGGGAGGTCAGGGGAACTGTTTTTT.

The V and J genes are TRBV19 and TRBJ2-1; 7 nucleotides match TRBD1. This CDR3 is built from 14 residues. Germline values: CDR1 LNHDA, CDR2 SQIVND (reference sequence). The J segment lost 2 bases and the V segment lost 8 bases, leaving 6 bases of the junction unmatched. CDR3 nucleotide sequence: TGTGCCAGTGAACGACAGGGTGCCTACAATGAGCAGTTCTTC. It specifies CASERQGAYNEQFF.

CDR3 sequence reads: CASSRTSGSTNTGELFF. The CDR3 coding sequence is TGTGCCAGCAGTCGGACTAGCGGGAGTACGAACACCGGGGAGCTGTTTTTT. V and J are TRBV2 and TRBJ2-2; TRBD2 aligns across 13 bases. The junction had 3 bases not matched to a gene; V was cut back by 5 bases and J by 0 bases. The CDR3 sequence is 17 residues long. Germline V CDR1 and CDR2: SNHLY, FYNNEI.

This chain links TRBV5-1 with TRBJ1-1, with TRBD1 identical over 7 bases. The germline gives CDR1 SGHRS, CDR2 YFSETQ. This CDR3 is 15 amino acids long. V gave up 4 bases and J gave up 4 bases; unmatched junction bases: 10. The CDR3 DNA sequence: TGCGCCAGCAGCGGGCCCGACAGGGTGGGCACTGAAGCTTTCTTT. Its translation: CASSGPDRVGTEAFF.

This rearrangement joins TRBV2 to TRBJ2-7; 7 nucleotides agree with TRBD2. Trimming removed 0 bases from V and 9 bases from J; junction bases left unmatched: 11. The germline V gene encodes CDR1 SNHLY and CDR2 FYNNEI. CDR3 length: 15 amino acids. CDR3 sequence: CASSEAMGLPGGQYF. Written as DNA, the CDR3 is TGTGCCAGCAGTGAAGCGATGGGACTCCCGGGAGGGCAGTACTTC.

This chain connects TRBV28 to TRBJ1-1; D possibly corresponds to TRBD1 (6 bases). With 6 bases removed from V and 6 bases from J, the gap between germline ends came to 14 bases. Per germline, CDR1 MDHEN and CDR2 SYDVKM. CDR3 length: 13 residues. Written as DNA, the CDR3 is TGTGCCAGCAGCTACCAAGGGGGGCCTGAAGCTTTCTTT. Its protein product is CASSYQGGPEAFF.

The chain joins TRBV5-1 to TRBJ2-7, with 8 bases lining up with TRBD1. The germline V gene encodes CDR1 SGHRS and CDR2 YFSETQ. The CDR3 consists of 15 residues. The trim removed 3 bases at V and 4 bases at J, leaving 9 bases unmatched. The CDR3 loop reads CASSSETGDFYEQYF. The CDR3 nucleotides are TGCGCCAGCAGCTCGGAGACAGGGGACTTTTACGAGCAGTACTTC.